The 30 T cell receptor beta chains given below trace back to one sample, sequenced in a study of OX40 agonist ivuxolimab in advanced cancers. Measured with immunoSEQ multiplex PCR; TCRdb has only the in-frame clones, and not every one. The profile shows nearly 90,000 clones, approximately 90% of them singletons. Sample: CD4+ or CD8+ T cells sorted from blood, taken in a trial of the OX40 agonist ivuxolimab. These receptor sequences come from an adult with an advanced solid tumor such as melanoma, head and neck, liver or kidney cancer.

V is TRBV7-9 and J is TRBJ2-6; tentatively, D is TRBD2 (5 bases). The CDR3 is made up of 16 amino acids. Trimming removed 1 base at V and 1 base at J, with 8 bases between. Germline lookup yields CDR1 SEHNR and CDR2 FQNEAQ (reference sequence). For the CDR3, the DNA is TGTGCCAGCAGCTTAGGCAGGAGGTCTGGGGCCAACGTCCTGACTTTC. It is translated as CASSLGRRSGANVLTF. Full variable domain (remainder filled in from reference TRBV7-9 and TRBJ2-6): DTGVSQNPRHKITKRGQNVTFRCDPISEHNRLYWYRQTLGQGPEFLTYFQNEAQLEKSRLLSDRFSAERPKGSFSTLEIQRTEQGDSAMYLCASSLGRRSGANVLTFGAGSRLTVL.

The rearrangement joins TRBV5-1 to TRBJ2-1; 8 bases agree with TRBD2. After removal of 2 bases from V and 0 bases from J, the junction contained 4 bases not matched to a gene. Germline CDR1 reads SGHRS; CDR2 reads YFSETQ. CDR3 length: 16 residues. The CDR3 region has the DNA TGCGCCAGCAGCTTATCCGGGACTAGCTCCTACAATGAGCAGTTCTTC. Its protein product is CASSLSGTSSYNEQFF.

The J gene is TRBJ1-5, the V gene TRBV19, with D tentatively TRBD1 (6 bases). Trimming left V 3 bases short and J 5 bases short, with 8 bases between. The CDR3 loop spans 13 amino acids. Germline assignment: CDR1 LNHDA and CDR2 SQIVND (reference sequence). The CDR3, as DNA: TGTGCCAGTAGTATGGGGGGCCATCAGCCCCAGCATTTT. This translates into CASSMGGHQPQHF.

V and J are TRBV27 and TRBJ1-5; D call uncertain. V was clipped by 5 bases and J by 0 bases, with 11 bases between them. Germline CDR1 is MNHEY and CDR2 is SMNVEV (reference sequence). The CDR3 consists of 15 residues. CDR3 sequence: CASSRRVHSNQPQHF. The CDR3, as DNA: TGTGCCAGCAGTAGAAGGGTCCATAGCAATCAGCCCCAGCATTTT.

The chain joins TRBV7-9 to TRBJ1-3; D not certain. CDR3 size: 14 residues. Trimming removed 3 bases at V and 8 bases at J, with 14 bases between. Germline V gene data show CDR1 as SEHNR and CDR2 as FQNEAQ (reference sequence). The CDR3 DNA is TGTGCCAGCAGCTTGGACCCTCTGCCGGACACCATATATTTT. It specifies CASSLDPLPDTIYF. Supplemented by reference TRBV7-9 and TRBJ1-3, the full variable domain reads DTGVSQNPRHKITKRGQNVTFRCDPISEHNRLYWYRQTLGQGPEFLTYFQNEAQLEKSRLLSDRFSAERPKGSFSTLEIQRTEQGDSAMYLCASSLDPLPDTIYFGEGSWLTVV.

CDR3 DNA sequence: TGTGCCAGCAGTCCCGAGGACGGGCCATCCTACGAGCAGTACTTC. Its protein is CASSPEDGPSYEQYF. The chain is built from TRBV6-4 and TRBJ2-7; D call uncertain. The CDR3 consists of 15 residues. Looked up from germline, CDR1 is MRHNA and CDR2 is SNTAGT. V was trimmed by 5 bases and J by 1 base, leaving 15 bases between them.

This chain links TRBV5-1 with TRBJ2-7; a possible D gene is TRBD1 (5 bases). V was clipped by 0 bases and J by 6 bases, with 10 bases between them. Germline V gene data show CDR1 as SGHRS and CDR2 as YFSETQ. The CDR3 length is 13 residues. CDR3 DNA: TGCGCCAGCAGCTTGGGACAGACCGGCGAGCAGTACTTC. Translating it yields CASSLGQTGEQYF.

The CDR3 sequence is CASSSTGGGFSYEQYF. DNA for the CDR3: TGTGCCAGCAGCTCCACAGGAGGGGGTTTCTCCTACGAGCAGTACTTC. The V gene is TRBV5-6, the J gene TRBJ2-7; D is perhaps TRBD1 or TRBD2 (6 bases each). The CDR3 runs 16 residues. V was cut by 3 bases and J by 0 bases, with 16 bases left in between. Per germline, CDR1 SGHDT and CDR2 YYEEEE.

The CDR3 nucleotides read TGTGCCAGCAGGGGAGCTTCCTCCTACGAGCAGTACTTC. It codes for CASRGASSYEQYF. The V and J genes are TRBV5-5 and TRBJ2-7; D might be TRBD2 (5 bases). The CDR3 is 13 residues long. The germline V gene encodes CDR1 SGHKS and CDR2 YYEKEE (reference sequence). Trimming removed 5 bases from V and 0 bases from J, with 9 bases in between.

J is TRBJ2-3 and V is TRBV7-9; 9 positions agree with TRBD2. With 5 bases clipped from V and 2 bases from J, the junction kept 5 bases outside the gene matches. Germline V gene data show CDR1 as SEHNR and CDR2 as FQNEAQ (reference sequence). CDR3 length: 15 residues. The DNA of the CDR3 is TGTGCCAGCAGCCCCAGCGGGAGGAACACAGATACGCAGTATTTT. Translated, it gives CASSPSGRNTDTQYF. The full variable domain, with the rest looked up from reference TRBV7-9 and TRBJ2-3, is DTGVSQNPRHKITKRGQNVTFRCDPISEHNRLYWYRQTLGQGPEFLTYFQNEAQLEKSRLLSDRFSAERPKGSFSTLEIQRTEQGDSAMYLCASSPSGRNTDTQYFGPGTRLTVL.

This chain joins TRBV7-9 and TRBJ1-2; D not certain. The V and J ends lost 1 base and 6 bases respectively, with 6 bases between them. This CDR3 has 12 residues. In germline, CDR1 is SEHNR, CDR2 FQNEAQ (reference sequence). CDR3 residues: CASSLGANGYTF. The CDR3 coding sequence is TGTGCCAGCAGCTTAGGCGCTAATGGCTACACCTTC.

The V gene is TRBV30, the J gene TRBJ1-5; tentatively, D is TRBD1 (5 bases). The ends were cut back, 4 bases at V and 0 bases at J, with 7 bases in the middle. Germline V gene data show CDR1 as GTSNPN and CDR2 as SVGIG (reference sequence). This CDR3 region has 13 residues. The CDR3 here is CAWNRGSNQPQHF. CDR3 in DNA: TGTGCCTGGAATAGGGGTAGCAATCAGCCCCAGCATTTT.

For the CDR3, the DNA is TGTGCCAGCAGCCTTGACCAGGTATCCACAGATACGCAGTATTTT. It translates to CASSLDQVSTDTQYF. The chain links TRBV5-5 to TRBJ2-3; D gene unclear. Germline V gene lookup returns CDR1 SGHKS and CDR2 YYEKEE (reference sequence). Trimming removed 4 bases from V and 2 bases from J, with 14 bases in between. This CDR3 has 15 residues.

The chain joins TRBV30 to TRBJ1-5; TRBD1 agrees at 9 bases. Germline V gene lookup returns CDR1 GTSNPN and CDR2 SVGIG (reference sequence). J was trimmed by 2 bases and V by 1 base; bases with no gene match: 0. This CDR3 contains 14 residues. The CDR3 bases are TGTGCCTGGAGTGGACAGGGGGGCAATCAGCCCCAGCATTTT. Its translation is CAWSGQGGNQPQHF.

The genes are TRBV4-2 and TRBJ2-7; D remains ambiguous. Trimming left V 1 base short and J 0 bases short, with 4 bases between. Germline lookup yields CDR1 LGHNA and CDR2 YNFKEQ. CDR3 length: 13 amino acids. The CDR3 coding sequence is TGTGCCAGCAGCCAAGCCCCCTCCTACGAGCAGTACTTC. It is translated as CASSQAPSYEQYF.

CDR3 sequence: CASSQDLSGGGLDTQYF. CDR3 bases: TGCGCCAGCAGCCAAGACTTAAGTGGGGGTGGGTTAGATACGCAGTATTTT. The chain carries TRBV4-1 and TRBJ2-3; the D gene could be TRBD1 or TRBD2 (5 bases each). Between the trimmed V and J ends, which lost 0 bases and 5 bases, there was a span of 18 bases. The CDR3 totals 17 residues. Germline lookup yields CDR1 MGHRA and CDR2 YSYEKL.

This chain connects TRBV11-2 to TRBJ1-4; D call uncertain. Germline V gene sequence: CDR1 SGHAT, CDR2 FQNNGV. CDR3 length: 11 amino acids. Trimming left V 2 bases short and J 10 bases short, with 5 bases between. The DNA for the CDR3 is TGTGCCAGCAGCTTAACTAGAAAACTGTTTTTT. Translation gives CASSLTRKLFF.

V gene TRBV7-2 combines with J gene TRBJ1-6, with unresolved D. The CDR3 loop spans 15 amino acids. V lost 1 base, J lost 10 bases, and 14 bases lay in between. CDR1 and CDR2 from the germline V gene are SGHTA and FQGNSA. The CDR3 DNA reads TGTGCCAGCAGCTTAGGGGGAGCCCCGGGATCACCCCTCCACTTT. Protein: CASSLGGAPGSPLHF.

A few counts support this clone. The genes are TRBV5-3 and TRBJ2-7; perhaps TRBD1 as D (6 bases). TRBV5-3 is labeled an ORF, and its function is uncertain. The ends were cut back, 4 bases at V and 0 bases at J, with 14 bases in the middle. This CDR3 spans 15 amino acids. The CDR3 bases are TGTGCCAGAAGCCCCTCCCGGGACACCTCCTACGAGCAGTACTTC. Translating gives CARSPSRDTSYEQYF.

The chain carries TRBV19 and TRBJ2-7; 10 nucleotides line up with TRBD2. V shed 4 bases, J shed 2 bases, and the junction held 11 bases outside the gene matches. Germline CDR1 and CDR2: LNHDA and SQIVND (reference sequence). CDR3 size: 17 residues. The CDR3 region has the DNA TGTGCCAGTAGTAACCCTAGCGGGAGTGGGCGGCCCTACGAGCAGTACTTC. This gives the protein CASSNPSGSGRPYEQYF.

This chain links TRBV5-8 with TRBJ2-7; D gene ambiguous. V was shortened by 0 bases and J by 4 bases, with 14 bases between the two germline ends. The CDR3 totals 15 residues. Germline V gene data show CDR1 as SGHTS and CDR2 as YDEGEE. The CDR3 bases are TGTGCCAGCAGCTTGGCCGACGGATCCCAGTACGAGCAGTACTTC. Protein product: CASSLADGSQYEQYF.

This clone was seen a handful of times. This chain links TRBV29-1 with TRBJ2-1, with 10 bases identical to TRBD2. Per germline, CDR1 SQVTM and CDR2 ANQGSEA. With V trimmed by 3 bases and J by 7 bases, 3 bases remained unmatched. The CDR3 has 13 residues. CDR3 DNA: TGCAGCGTTGAGGCTAGCGGGAGTAATGAGCAGTTCTTC. It translates to CSVEASGSNEQFF.

The chain uses TRBV5-1 and TRBJ2-3; TRBD2 aligns across 13 bases. CDR1 is SGHRS and CDR2 is YFSETQ in the germline V gene. The CDR3 is made up of 17 amino acids. V was clipped by 4 bases and J by 6 bases; unmatched bases: 11. This CDR3 is CASSRGTSGVDFDTQYF. The CDR3 region has the DNA TGCGCCAGCAGCAGGGGGACTAGCGGGGTGGATTTCGATACGCAGTATTTT.

V and J are TRBV19 and TRBJ2-6; the D is unclear. CDR1 and CDR2 (germline): LNHDA, SQIVND (reference sequence). V lost 7 bases to trimming and J lost 0 bases, with 10 bases between them. There are 15 residues in the CDR3. The CDR3 reads CASKGTPSGANVLTF. CDR3 in DNA: TGTGCCAGTAAAGGCACCCCCTCTGGGGCCAACGTCCTGACTTTC.

The genes are TRBV11-2 and TRBJ2-3; 11 bases match TRBD2. CDR3 length: 17 residues. CDR1 is SGHAT and CDR2 is FQNNGV in the germline V gene. The V gene end was trimmed by 1 base and the J gene end by 7 bases; junction bases not matched to a gene: 10. CDR3 nucleotide sequence: TGTGCCAGCAGCTTAGCGTCCACTAGCGGGGGCAAAAATACGCAGTATTTT. Amino acid sequence: CASSLASTSGGKNTQYF.

This clone was counted only a few times. The rearrangement links TRBV2 to TRBJ1-5; D is possibly TRBD1 (5 bases). The V end lost 4 bases, the J end lost 0 bases, and 16 bases lay between the germline ends. Looked up from germline, CDR1 is SNHLY and CDR2 is FYNNEI. The CDR3 spans 17 residues. CDR3 residues: CASSGGGAGYSNQPQHF. Written as DNA, the CDR3 is TGTGCCAGCAGTGGTGGAGGGGCAGGATATAGCAATCAGCCCCAGCATTTT.

The rearrangement links TRBV18 to TRBJ2-3; unclear D gene. V lost 6 bases to trimming and J lost 6 bases, with 13 bases between them. The CDR3 contains 13 residues. The V gene's germline CDR1 is KGHSH and CDR2 LQKENI. The CDR3: CASSPGPTDTQYF. The CDR3, as DNA: TGTGCCAGCTCGCCGGGTCCCACGGATACGCAGTATTTT. Drawing the rest from reference TRBV18 and TRBJ2-3, the complete variable domain is NAGVMQNPRHLVRRRGQEARLRCSPMKGHSHVYWYRQLPEEGLKFMVYLQKENIIDESGMPKERFSAEFPKEGPSILRIQQVVRGDSAAYFCASSPGPTDTQYFGPGTRLTVL.

The chain links TRBV6-5 to TRBJ2-7; D call uncertain. The V and J ends lost 0 bases and 2 bases respectively, with 8 bases between them. Germline V gives CDR1 MNHEY, CDR2 SVGAGI. CDR3 length equals 14 residues. The CDR3 loop reads CASSYSTATYEQYF. The CDR3 nucleotides read TGTGCCAGCAGTTACTCGACTGCCACCTACGAGCAGTACTTC.

The chain uses TRBV25-1 and TRBJ2-5; D not resolved. CDR1 MGHDK and CDR2 SYGVNS come from the germline V gene. Trimming took off 5 bases at V and 5 bases at J, with 9 bases between the two ends. The CDR3 contains 12 residues. This CDR3 is CASSLGRETQYF. CDR3 nucleotide sequence: TGTGCCAGCAGTCTGGGCCGGGAGACCCAGTACTTC.

V and J are TRBV25-1 and TRBJ1-1; 12 nucleotides align to TRBD1. The CDR3 is 17 amino acids. Germline CDR1 and CDR2: MGHDK and SYGVNS. V gave up 6 bases and J gave up 4 bases; unmatched junction bases: 12. The CDR3 reads CASSGERDRGRGTEAFF. As DNA, the CDR3 is TGTGCCAGCAGCGGAGAGAGGGACAGGGGGCGGGGCACTGAAGCTTTCTTT.